A single sample is the source of the 21 T cell receptor beta chains below, sequenced in a study of response to subunit inactivated influenza vaccine. Via MiXCR, TCRdb re-called the RT-PCR reads, giving one row per CDR3 protein. Among 600,000 to 700,000 distinct CDR3 sequences, 14% were seen once, and the ten largest hold 6.5% to 8%. Sample: PBMCs from blood, taken about 14 days before vaccination. The receptors come from a man in his fifties or sixties who received an inactivated influenza vaccine.

V gene TRBV15 combines with J gene TRBJ2-3, with D possibly being TRBD2 (6 bases). CDR1 and CDR2 (germline): LNHNV, YYDKDF (reference sequence). V lost 2 bases and J 4 bases, leaving 10 bases between the germline ends. The CDR3 is 14 residues long. In DNA, the CDR3 is TGTGCCACCAGCAGACTCGGGAGCGCAGATACGCAGTATTTT. Protein product: CATSRLGSADTQYF.

This clonotype was detected a few times. The chain has TRBV11-2 and TRBJ2-6; D is uncertain. The length of the CDR3 is 20 residues. Trimming took 1 base from V and 4 from J, leaving 23 bases between them. CDR1 is SGHAT, CDR2 FQNNGV, per germline. DNA of the CDR3: TGTGCCAGCAGCTTAGGAATCTCGTTGGCAGTGACCTCCGGGGCCAACGTCCTGACTTTC. Encoded protein: CASSLGISLAVTSGANVLTF. The variable domain in full, with the rest retrieved from reference TRBV11-2 and TRBJ2-6, is EAGVAQSPRYKIIEKRQSVAFWCNPISGHATLYWYQQILGQGPKLLIQFQNNGVVDDSQLPKDRFSAERLKGVDSTLKIQPAKLEDSAVYLCASSLGISLAVTSGANVLTFGAGSRLTVL.

CDR3 in DNA: TGCGCCAGCAGCCCCCGGACAGGGGGCGATGAAAAACTGTTTTTT. Amino acid sequence: CASSPRTGGDEKLFF. This chain joins TRBV5-1 and TRBJ1-4, with 11 bases aligning to TRBD1. The CDR3 contains 15 residues. The V and J ends lost 4 bases and 6 bases, in that order; junction bases with no gene match: 5. Per the germline V gene, CDR1 is SGHRS and CDR2 is YFSETQ.

This clonotype appeared a few times. The genes are TRBV11-2 and TRBJ2-1, with a tentative D call TRBD1 (5 bases). The length of the CDR3 is 15 residues. V dropped 0 bases and J dropped 6 bases, with 12 bases sitting between them. The germline CDR1 and CDR2 sequences are SGHAT and FQNNGV. This CDR3 is CASSLDLFGANEQFF. Here the CDR3 DNA reads TGTGCCAGCAGCTTAGATTTATTTGGGGCCAATGAGCAGTTCTTC.

This rearrangement joins TRBV2 to TRBJ2-7; 7 bases match TRBD1. Germline CDR1 SNHLY, CDR2 FYNNEI. With 2 bases clipped from V and 2 bases from J, the junction kept 6 bases outside the gene matches. This CDR3 has 15 amino acids. The CDR3 bases are TGTGCCAGCAGTGAACTGGTAGGGGGCCCCTACGAGCAGTACTTC. It codes for CASSELVGGPYEQYF.

The chain couples TRBV12-3 or TRBV12-4 to TRBJ2-1, with TRBD1 matching over 8 bases. J gave up 4 bases and V 3 bases, and 2 bases lay outside the gene matches. The CDR3 has 14 amino acids. The CDR3 nucleotides are TGTGCCAGCAGTTTTAGACAGGGGTACAATGAGCAGTTCTTC. It codes for CASSFRQGYNEQFF.

This chain connects TRBV6-1 to TRBJ2-3; tentatively, D is TRBD1 or TRBD2 (6 bases each). V shed 6 bases and J shed 3 bases, with 22 bases lying between them. The CDR3 loop spans 17 amino acids. Germline V gives CDR1 MNHNS, CDR2 SASEGT. The CDR3 nucleotides are TGTGCCAGCAGCTCGACCAGGACGGGGGCTGGGACAGATACGCAGTATTTT. It is translated as CASSSTRTGAGTDTQYF.

In its sample, this clonotype was seen a few times. This chain links TRBV15 with TRBJ1-1; D perhaps matches TRBD1 (6 bases). CDR1 and CDR2 from the germline V gene are LNHNV and YYDKDF (reference sequence). Trimming took off 0 bases at V and 5 bases at J, with 16 bases between the two ends. The CDR3 has 16 residues. Here the CDR3 reads CATSRDPSGRGTEAFF. The CDR3 DNA is TGTGCCACCAGCAGAGACCCCTCAGGCAGGGGTACTGAAGCTTTCTTT.

The CDR3 region is CASSSDRGHRDYYEQYF. The CDR3 DNA is TGTGCCAGCAGCTCGGACAGGGGGCATAGAGATTACTACGAGCAGTACTTC. The gene calls are TRBV28 and TRBJ2-7; 11 positions match TRBD1. Germline-derived CDR1 and CDR2 are MDHEN and SYDVKM. Trimming at V came to 6 bases and at J to 3 bases, leaving 13 bases not matched to a gene. This CDR3 has 17 residues.

The chain recombines TRBV4-2 with TRBJ1-4; D is ambiguous. Trimming took 0 bases from V and 4 from J, leaving 12 bases between them. Germline CDR1 and CDR2: LGHNA and YNFKEQ. The CDR3 extends over 16 amino acids. The CDR3 bases are TGTGCCAGCAGCCAAGATCGCTTACAGATTAATGAAAAACTGTTTTTT. Translation gives CASSQDRLQINEKLFF.

There are many counts of this clonotype. The V and J genes are TRBV14 and TRBJ2-2; D remains ambiguous. Germline CDR1 is SGHDN and CDR2 is FVKESK. Trimming removed 3 bases from V and 7 bases from J, with 6 bases in between. The CDR3 extends over 12 amino acids. The CDR3 is CASSQVVGELFF. As DNA, the CDR3 is TGTGCCAGCAGCCAGGTTGTCGGGGAGCTGTTTTTT.

CDR3 DNA sequence: TGTGCCAGCAGTTATACGGGGTACACAGATACGCAGTATTTT. It specifies CASSYTGYTDTQYF. V gene TRBV6-5 combines with J gene TRBJ2-3, with D maybe TRBD2 (5 bases). Germline values: CDR1 MNHEY, CDR2 SVGAGI. The CDR3 is 14 amino acids. Trimming took off 3 bases at V and 2 bases at J, with 9 bases between the two ends.

This clonotype was observed a few times. This sequence joins TRBV29-1 and TRBJ2-7, with TRBD1 identical over 7 bases. J lost 1 base, V lost 7 bases, and 7 bases had no gene match. CDR1 SQVTM and CDR2 ANQGSEA come from the germline V gene. The CDR3 consists of 13 residues. The CDR3 is CSAEGDSSYEQYF. The CDR3 DNA reads as TGCAGCGCCGAGGGGGACAGTTCCTACGAGCAGTACTTC.

The CDR3 DNA follows: TGTGCCAGCAGACAGGGACTAGTCGATACGCAGTATTTT. It is translated as CASRQGLVDTQYF. The J gene is TRBJ2-3, the V gene TRBV3-1; TRBD2 aligns across 8 bases. V shed 6 bases, J shed 6 bases, and the junction held 5 bases outside the gene matches. The CDR3 runs 13 residues. Germline loops: CDR1 LGHDT, CDR2 YNNKEL (reference sequence).

This clonotype was detected only a few times. V and J are TRBV11-1 and TRBJ1-3; the D is unclear. The ends were cut back, 5 bases at V and 0 bases at J, with 20 bases in the middle. The germline V gene has CDR1 SGHAT and CDR2 FQDESV (reference sequence). The CDR3 has 18 residues. CDR3 coding DNA: TGTGCCAGCAGCGGGGTGAGGGCGGAGCGCCGCTCTGGAAACACCATATATTTT. It specifies CASSGVRAERRSGNTIYF.

This sequence joins TRBV3-1 and TRBJ2-7, with 13 bases lining up with TRBD2. J was trimmed by 3 bases and V by 5 bases; bases with no gene match: 4. Germline CDR1 LGHDT, CDR2 YNNKEL (reference sequence). The CDR3 is made up of 15 amino acids. CDR3 protein: CASSVRLAGGYEQYF. The CDR3 DNA follows: TGTGCCAGCAGCGTACGACTAGCGGGGGGCTACGAGCAGTACTTC.

This clonotype was picked up a small number of times. The chain links TRBV20-1 to TRBJ2-5; D gene uncertain. The ends were cut back, 0 bases at V and 5 bases at J, with 22 bases in the middle. Germline V gene lookup returns CDR1 DFQATT and CDR2 SNEGSKA (reference sequence). This CDR3 is 17 amino acids long. The CDR3 here is CSARDEGLWVGQETQYF. The DNA of the CDR3 is TGCAGTGCTAGAGATGAAGGGTTGTGGGTGGGTCAGGAGACCCAGTACTTC.

The chain has TRBV7-2 and TRBJ2-7; TRBD2 matches 7 bases. This CDR3 spans 14 amino acids. Germline V CDR1 and CDR2: SGHTA, FQGNSA. The V segment lost 2 bases and the J segment 7 bases; nucleotides outside the gene matches: 8. This chain's CDR3 is CASSLKRGEGEQYF. The CDR3 DNA sequence: TGTGCCAGCAGCTTAAAGCGGGGAGAGGGAGAGCAGTACTTC. Combining the CDR3 with reference TRBV7-2 and TRBJ2-7 gives the whole variable domain GAGVSQSPSNKVTEKGKDVELRCDPISGHTALYWYRQSLGQGLEFLIYFQGNSAPDKSGLPSDRFSAERTGGSVSTLTIQRTQQEDSAVYLCASSLKRGEGEQYFGPGTRLTVT.

The chain recombines TRBV27 with TRBJ2-5; 9 nucleotides line up with TRBD2. Germline CDR1 and CDR2: MNHEY and SMNVEV (reference sequence). The CDR3 has 15 amino acids. The J segment lost 5 bases and the V segment lost 7 bases, leaving 11 bases of the junction unmatched. This CDR3 is CASTLIAGARETQYF. CDR3 DNA: TGTGCCAGCACCCTAATAGCGGGGGCCCGGGAGACCCAGTACTTC.

The chain recombines TRBV20-1 with TRBJ2-1; 9 bases line up with TRBD2. In germline, CDR1 is DFQATT, CDR2 SNEGSKA (reference sequence). V lost 5 bases and J lost 7; bases outside the gene matches: 6. CDR3 size: 13 residues. Here the CDR3 reads CSAPLSGRNEQFF. The CDR3 bases are TGCAGTGCTCCTCTGAGCGGGAGGAATGAGCAGTTCTTC.

This clonotype was seen a few times. J is TRBJ1-5 and V is TRBV5-1, with D perhaps TRBD1 (6 bases). Germline CDR1 and CDR2: SGHRS and YFSETQ. The V and J ends lost 2 bases and 7 bases respectively, with 16 bases between them. The CDR3 is 15 residues long. The CDR3 nucleotides read TGCGCCAGCAGCTTTAACGGGGGCGCGGGACAGCCCCAGCATTTT. It translates to CASSFNGGAGQPQHF.